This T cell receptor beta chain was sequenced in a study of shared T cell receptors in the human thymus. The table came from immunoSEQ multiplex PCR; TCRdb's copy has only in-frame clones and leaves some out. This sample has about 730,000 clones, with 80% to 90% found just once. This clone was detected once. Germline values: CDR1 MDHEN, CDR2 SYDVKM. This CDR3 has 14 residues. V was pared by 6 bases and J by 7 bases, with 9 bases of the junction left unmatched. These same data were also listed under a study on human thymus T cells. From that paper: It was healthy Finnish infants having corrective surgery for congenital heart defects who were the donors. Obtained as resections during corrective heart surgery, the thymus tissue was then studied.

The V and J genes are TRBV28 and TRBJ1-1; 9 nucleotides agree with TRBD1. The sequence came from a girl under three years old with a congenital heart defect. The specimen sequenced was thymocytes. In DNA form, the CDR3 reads TGTGCCAGCAGCCTTAACAGGGGGCATCTTGAAGCTTTCTTT. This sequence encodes CASSLNRGHLEAFF.